Below, one T cell receptor beta chain is given with its context. This sample stems from a study of blood T cell repertoires in COVID-19. Looked up from germline, CDR1 is MNHNY and CDR2 is SVGAGI (reference sequence). The junction had 5 bases not matched to a gene; V was cut back by 6 bases and J by 6 bases. CDR3 length: 13 residues. Authors' analysis steps: For nucleated cells, counts were estimated from reference gene primer amplification. The assay was immunoSEQ multiplex PCR, and TCRdb's table has in-frame clones only and misses some. The V and J calls and clone size were taken over from that table, and D and trimming were inferred from the DNA. The data show under 80,000 clones, with 70% to 90% seen just once and 14% held by the top ten.

The sequenced sample was peripheral blood. The clonotype originates from a human donor in a cohort sampled during active COVID-19. This chain uses TRBV6-6 with TRBJ1-1, with 9 bases fitting TRBD1. The CDR3 sequence is CASSLRDRAEAFF. The CDR3 region has the DNA TGTGCCAGCAGCCTCCGGGACAGGGCTGAAGCTTTCTTT.